A single sample is the source of the 9 T cell receptor beta chains below, sequenced in a study of blood T cell repertoires in COVID-19 (dated by TCRdb to the early 2020s). The library was obtained by the immunoSEQ multiplex PCR assay. TCRdb obtained this table from immuneACCESS and retained in-frame rearrangements with V and J assigned. These tables miss some clones; where compared with another copy, unresolved V genes account for less than half of the shortfall, and the remainder is unexplained. Here the sample has under 45,000 clones; more than 90% occur a single time. Of the sample, less than 45% falls within the top ten clones. The sequencing input was peripheral blood. These receptors were collected from a man in his 60s with active or convalescent COVID-19.

This rearrangement joins TRBV10-3 to TRBJ2-7; 10 bases align to TRBD2. J lost 7 bases, V lost 11 bases, and 17 bases had no gene match. From germline, CDR1 is ENHRY and CDR2 SYGVKD. This CDR3 spans 15 amino acids. The CDR3 region is CASFQRLAGVGEQYF. The DNA of the CDR3 is TGTGCCTCCTTCCAGCGGCTAGCGGGAGTGGGGGAGCAGTACTTC.

V and J are TRBV9 and TRBJ2-2; D possibly corresponds to TRBD2 (6 bases). The V end was cut by 0 bases, the J end by 5 bases, with 14 bases between. The germline V gene encodes CDR1 SGDLS and CDR2 YYNGEE. The CDR3 loop spans 16 amino acids. In DNA form, the CDR3 reads TGTGCCAGCAGCGTAGTGCCGCGGGGCACGACCGGGGAGCTGTTTTTT. Its translation is CASSVVPRGTTGELFF.

This chain's CDR3 is CASRVLGGRTGELFF. The CDR3 coding sequence is TGTGCCAGCAGGGTCTTGGGGGGACGCACCGGGGAGCTGTTTTTT. The chain recombines TRBV2 with TRBJ2-2; D is perhaps TRBD2 (6 bases). Germline values: CDR1 SNHLY, CDR2 FYNNEI. With 6 bases removed from V and 4 bases from J, the gap between germline ends came to 15 bases. CDR3 length equals 15 residues.

The sample holds one count of this clone. V and J are TRBV19 and TRBJ1-5, with 7 bases matching TRBD1. After removal of 4 bases from V and 4 bases from J, the junction contained 7 bases not matched to a gene. Germline V lookup: CDR1 LNHDA, CDR2 SQIVND (reference sequence). The CDR3 spans 15 residues. In DNA form, the CDR3 reads TGTGCCAGTAGTAACCGGCCAGGGGGAAATCAGCCCCAGCATTTT. This sequence encodes CASSNRPGGNQPQHF. The whole variable domain, filled in from reference TRBV19 and TRBJ1-5, reads DGGITQSPKYLFRKEGQNVTLSCEQNLNHDAMYWYRQDPGQGLRLIYYSQIVNDFQKGDIAEGYSVSREKKESFPLTVTSAQKNPTAFYLCASSNRPGGNQPQHFGDGTRLSIL.

V usage is TRBV7-9 and J usage is TRBJ1-2; D uncertain. V gave up 8 bases and J gave up 4 bases, with 17 bases separating them. This CDR3 is built from 14 residues. CDR1 and CDR2 (germline): SEHNR, FQNEAQ (reference sequence). The CDR3 DNA reads TGTGCCAGCGCCCCTGCTGGGCAGGCCTATGGCTACACCTTC. This gives the protein CASAPAGQAYGYTF.

The chain couples TRBV27 to TRBJ1-5, with no clear D. This CDR3 contains 18 residues. The ends were cut back, 2 bases at V and 0 bases at J, with 17 bases in the middle. CDR1 is MNHEY and CDR2 is SMNVEV in the germline V gene (reference sequence). The CDR3 sequence is CASSLNFLGSVSNQPQHF. As DNA, the CDR3 is TGTGCCAGCAGTTTAAATTTTCTTGGCTCAGTTAGCAATCAGCCCCAGCATTTT.

The chain has TRBV19 and TRBJ2-1, with a tentative D call TRBD2 (6 bases). Germline V CDR1 and CDR2: LNHDA, SQIVND (reference sequence). The CDR3 sequence is 13 residues long. V was cut by 6 bases and J by 9 bases, with 15 bases left in between. The CDR3 is CASSPSGVIEQFF. In DNA, the CDR3 is TGTGCCAGTAGCCCCTCGGGGGTCATTGAGCAGTTCTTC.

The J gene is TRBJ1-1, the V gene TRBV6-5; D gene uncertain. Per the germline V gene, CDR1 is MNHEY and CDR2 is SVGAGI. The CDR3 is 14 amino acids. Between the trimmed V and J ends, which lost 7 bases and 0 bases, there was a span of 12 bases. The CDR3 DNA reads TGTGCCAGCACCCCCTTTGACATGAACACTGAAGCTTTCTTT. Translation gives CASTPFDMNTEAFF.

The chain carries TRBV12-5 and TRBJ1-5; D is ambiguous. Per the germline V gene, CDR1 is LGHNT and CDR2 is FRNRAP. The CDR3 spans 14 residues. The V end was cut by 3 bases, the J end by 6 bases, with 12 bases between. DNA of the CDR3: TGTGCTAGTGGTTTAGGCAGCAGACTTCAGCCCCAGCATTTT. This encodes CASGLGSRLQPQHF.